Each of the 11 T cell receptor beta chains below was sequenced from the same sample in a study of blood T cells in healthy people across ages. Alongside a J-beta primer mix, a sample-barcoded 5' primer served in a second PCR lasting about 7 to 12 cycles. TCRdb ran MiXCR on the 5' RACE reads and lists one entry per CDR3 protein. The sample shows around 1,700,000 distinct CDR3 sequences, under 30% of them seen only once. Sequences were obtained from blood. The receptors come from a woman aged 25 to 39 in good health.

The chain combines TRBV27 with TRBJ2-1; D gene uncertain. Germline assignment: CDR1 MNHEY and CDR2 SMNVEV (reference sequence). V lost 4 bases and J 1 base, leaving 11 bases between the germline ends. This CDR3 is 15 amino acids long. The DNA for the CDR3 is TGTGCCAGCAGTTCACACCCTTTGTCCTACAATGAGCAGTTCTTC. It specifies CASSSHPLSYNEQFF.

On this clonotype itself: With a much larger clone just one base away, this may be a read error. This CDR3 is missing its conserved last phenylalanine or tryptophan, likely due to a read error. The rearrangement joins TRBV7-3 to TRBJ2-5; perhaps TRBD1 as D (6 bases). The ends were cut back, 8 bases at V and 1 base at J, with 11 bases in the middle. Looked up from germline, CDR1 is SGHTA and CDR2 is FQGTGA. This CDR3 spans 13 amino acids. The CDR3 loop reads CASGRGSQETQYV. The CDR3 DNA is TGTGCCAGCGGAAGGGGGTCCCAAGAGACCCAGTACGTC.

This clonotype occurred many times. The chain couples TRBV29-1 to TRBJ2-5; D gene unclear. Germline V gives CDR1 SQVTM, CDR2 ANQGSEA. V lost 7 bases, J lost 1 base, and 7 bases lay in between. The CDR3 length is 11 residues. CDR3 DNA: TGCAGCGCCGCGGCCCAAGAGACCCAGTACTTC. Translation: CSAAAQETQYF.

V and J are TRBV12-3 or TRBV12-4 and TRBJ2-3, with no clear D. The V end lost 3 bases, the J end lost 2 bases, and 9 bases lay between the germline ends. The CDR3 extends over 14 amino acids. The CDR3 DNA reads as TGTGCCAGCAGTTTTGGGGTTATCACAGATACGCAGTATTTT. This sequence encodes CASSFGVITDTQYF.

The chain employs TRBV28 and TRBJ2-5, with D unresolved. CDR1 is MDHEN, CDR2 SYDVKM, per germline. This CDR3 region has 13 residues. V lost 2 bases to trimming and J lost 7 bases, with 11 bases between them. CDR3 sequence reads: CASSLPHRGTQYF. DNA for the CDR3: TGTGCCAGCAGTTTACCCCATCGCGGGACCCAGTACTTC.

This rearrangement joins TRBV20-1 to TRBJ2-4; D possibly corresponds to TRBD2 (5 bases). The J call is uncertain, as TRBJ2-7 better fits the DNA end. Germline CDR1 reads DFQATT; CDR2 reads SNEGSKA (reference sequence). The CDR3 length is 14 residues. This CDR3 reads CSAQKYTDYYEQYF. CDR3 sequence (DNA): TGCAGTGCTCAGAAGTATACAGACTACTACGAGCAGTACTTC.

This chain uses TRBV4-1 with TRBJ1-2; a weak D match, TRBD1 (5 bases). Germline values: CDR1 MGHRA, CDR2 YSYEKL. The V and J ends lost 1 base and 2 bases respectively, with 23 bases between them. The CDR3 loop spans 19 amino acids. The CDR3 DNA is TGCGCCAGCAGCCAAGTGCGGGGCTCTGCTATCTCCCCCAACTATGGCTACACCTTC. Translated, it gives CASSQVRGSAISPNYGYTF.

Of note for this clonotype: With a much larger clone just one base away, this may be a read error. The rearrangement joins TRBV7-6 to TRBJ2-1; D uncertain. The CDR3 length is 15 residues. Germline V gene sequence: CDR1 SGHVS, CDR2 FNYEAQ. The CDR3 bases are TGTGCCAGCAGCTTGGCAGCTAGTGTCTACAATGAGCGGTTCTTC. Protein product: CASSLAASVYNERFF.

This sequence joins TRBV7-2 and TRBJ2-3; D possibly corresponds to TRBD2 (5 bases). The CDR3 length is 17 residues. Trimming pared 5 bases from V and 6 bases from J, leaving 24 bases between. Looked up from germline, CDR1 is SGHTA and CDR2 is FQGNSA. In DNA form, the CDR3 reads TGTGCCAGCAGCCCACATCTGGCGGGCCCACCGGCTGATACGCAGTATTTT. Protein product: CASSPHLAGPPADTQYF.

This clonotype was seen a few times. The chain uses TRBV19 and TRBJ2-1; D not resolved. Germline CDR1 reads LNHDA; CDR2 reads SQIVND (reference sequence). The CDR3 covers 11 residues. Trimming cost V 4 bases and J 12 bases, with 10 bases left between them. The CDR3 loop reads CASSTRQTQFF. The CDR3 DNA is TGTGCCAGTAGTACCCGCCAGACGCAGTTCTTC.

This clonotype was picked up many times. This chain links TRBV12-3 or TRBV12-4 with TRBJ1-5; no clear D gene. The CDR3 is 12 residues long. V was cut by 3 bases and J by 7 bases, with 7 bases left in between. CDR3 residues: CASSFTSQPQHF. CDR3 nucleotide sequence: TGTGCCAGCAGTTTCACCTCGCAGCCCCAGCATTTT.